Listed here are 5 T cell receptor beta chains from one sample, sequenced in a study of blood T cell repertoires in COVID-19. This table comes from immunoSEQ multiplex PCR, and its TCRdb copy is limited to in-frame clones, with some not included. The sample lists around 200,000 clones, over 75% occurring once. The sequenced sample was peripheral blood. The receptors were sampled from a woman over 75 with acute or convalescent COVID-19.

The chain joins TRBV10-1 to TRBJ2-1, with TRBD2 matching 8 bases. Germline CDR1 WNHNN, CDR2 SYGVQD (reference sequence). The CDR3 runs to 14 residues. With 7 bases clipped from V and 8 bases from J, the junction kept 10 bases outside the gene matches. The CDR3 DNA reads as TGCGCCAGCACGAACGGGACTAGGTCCTATGAGCAGTTCTTC. It specifies CASTNGTRSYEQFF.

This clone turned up a few times. This chain connects TRBV7-9 to TRBJ2-6; TRBD1 aligns across 8 bases. Germline assignment: CDR1 SEHNR and CDR2 FQNEAQ (reference sequence). V was pared by 9 bases and J by 3 bases, with 4 bases of the junction left unmatched. This CDR3 is 14 amino acids long. The CDR3 here is CARQGAGGANVLTF. CDR3 nucleotides: TGTGCCAGGCAGGGGGCAGGTGGGGCCAACGTCCTGACTTTC.

The V gene is TRBV27, the J gene TRBJ1-2, with a possible D match to TRBD1 (6 bases). The CDR3 length is 14 residues. Trimming cost V 6 bases and J 5 bases, with 16 bases left between them. Looked up from germline, CDR1 is MNHEY and CDR2 is SMNVEV (reference sequence). The CDR3 region is CASRRVGGVYGYTF. DNA of the CDR3: TGTGCCAGCAGAAGGGTAGGGGGTGTATATGGCTACACCTTC.

The rearrangement joins TRBV6-5 to TRBJ1-1; the D is unclear. V lost 7 bases, J lost 1 base, and 10 bases lay in between. Germline V gives CDR1 MNHEY, CDR2 SVGAGI. This CDR3 has 13 amino acids. CDR3 sequence (DNA): TGTGCCAGCACTTTCCCGGGGAACACTGAAGCTTTCTTT. Its translation: CASTFPGNTEAFF.

In this sample, this clone turned up a few times. The CDR3 loop is CASSDRDTKGQETQYF. The CDR3 bases are TGTGCCAGTAGTGACAGGGACACCAAGGGGCAAGAGACCCAGTACTTC. The rearrangement uses TRBV19 and TRBJ2-5; 7 bases agree with TRBD1. Germline V gene lookup returns CDR1 LNHDA and CDR2 SQIVND (reference sequence). The CDR3 loop spans 16 amino acids. The V and J ends lost 5 bases and 2 bases, in that order; junction bases with no gene match: 11.